The T cell receptor (beta chain) described here comes from a study of regulatory T cells in long-lasting Graves disease. Whole-study results and caveats: With approximately 2,800 shared public clonotypes, persistent patients exceeded new patients, who shared 950 to 1,000. Peripheral blood, not thyroid tissue, was the sole material studied.

Time point indicated: persistent/refractory GD, antithyroid drugs over 5 years with positive TRAb. There was RNA extracted from PBMCs, and the TCR library was made from it. Staff took approximately 10 milliliters of peripheral blood and put it into EDTA tubes. Relying on iRepertoire HTBI primers and Arm-PCR of CDR3 regions, the team built TCR beta libraries. TCRdb redid the calling of the multiplex PCR reads with MiXCR, one entry per CDR3 protein. The table has 700,000 or so distinct CDR3 sequences, roughly 30% seen once. The sample holds many counts of this clonotype. Its matching antigen is unknown. The receptor comes from a female donor with Graves disease. Sequenced here: peripheral blood mononuclear cells (PBMCs), sampled when the disease was refractory, from a patient treated with antithyroid drugs.

The CDR3 here is CASSKLAGGPVQETQYF. DNA of the CDR3: TGTGCCAGCAGTAAACTAGCGGGAGGGCCAGTCCAAGAGACCCAGTACTTC. V gene TRBV2 combines with J gene TRBJ2-5; 13 nucleotides agree with TRBD2. The J segment lost 1 base and the V segment lost 5 bases, leaving 7 bases of the junction unmatched. The CDR3 sequence is 17 residues long. The germline gives CDR1 SNHLY, CDR2 FYNNEI.